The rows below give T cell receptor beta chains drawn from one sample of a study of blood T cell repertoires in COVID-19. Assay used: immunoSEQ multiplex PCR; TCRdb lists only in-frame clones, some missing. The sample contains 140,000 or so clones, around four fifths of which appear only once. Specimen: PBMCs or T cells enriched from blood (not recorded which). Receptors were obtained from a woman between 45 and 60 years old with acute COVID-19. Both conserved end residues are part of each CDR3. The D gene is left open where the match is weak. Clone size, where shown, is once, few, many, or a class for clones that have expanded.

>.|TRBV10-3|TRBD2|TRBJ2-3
CAIRQTSGTDTQYF
TGTGCCATCCGGCAGACTAGCGGCACAGATACGCAGTATTTT
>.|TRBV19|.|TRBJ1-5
CASGGRGQPQHF
TGTGCCAGTGGCGGCAGGGGCCAGCCCCAGCATTTT
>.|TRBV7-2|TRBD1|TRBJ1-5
CASSPTGLSQPQHF
TGTGCCAGCAGCCCGACAGGGCTCAGTCAGCCCCAGCATTTT
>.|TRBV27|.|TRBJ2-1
CASKAGRRSNEQFF
TGTGCCAGCAAAGCGGGCCGAAGATCCAATGAGCAGTTCTTC
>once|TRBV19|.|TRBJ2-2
CASMARNTGELFF
TGTGCCAGTATGGCTCGGAACACCGGGGAGCTGTTTTTT
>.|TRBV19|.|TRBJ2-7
CASSSDRAYEQYF
TGTGCCAGTAGCAGCGACCGAGCCTACGAGCAGTACTTC
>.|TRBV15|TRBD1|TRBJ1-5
CATSSFLDRGSDQPQHF
TGTGCCACCAGCTCCTTCCTTGACAGGGGGTCTGATCAGCCCCAGCATTTT
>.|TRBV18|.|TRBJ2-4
CASSPSDRRDIQYF
TGTGCCAGCTCACCGTCGGACAGGAGGGACATTCAGTACTTC
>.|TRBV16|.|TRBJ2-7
CASSQYAATYEQYF
TGTGCCAGCAGCCAATACGCAGCGACCTACGAGCAGTACTTC
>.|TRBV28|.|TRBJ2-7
CASEGNAYEQYF
TGTGCCAGCGAGGGTAATGCTTACGAGCAGTACTTC
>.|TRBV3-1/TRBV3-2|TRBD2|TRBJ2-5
CASSQDMTSETEETQYF
TGTGCCAGCAGCCAAGATATGACTAGCGAAACGGAAGAGACCCAGTACTTC
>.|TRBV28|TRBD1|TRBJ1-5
CASSRGQVYNQPQHF
TGTGCCAGCAGCCGAGGACAGGTCTACAATCAGCCCCAGCATTTT
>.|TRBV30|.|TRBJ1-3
CAWTPSAGGMLGNTIYF
TGTGCCTGGACCCCCTCCGCGGGGGGAATGCTAGGAAACACCATATATTTT
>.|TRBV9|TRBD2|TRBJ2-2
CASSSEIAGKDTGELFF
TGTGCCAGCAGCTCGGAAATAGCGGGAAAGGACACCGGGGAGCTGTTTTTT
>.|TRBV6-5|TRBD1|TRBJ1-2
CASSYVGTGHYGYTF
TGTGCCAGCAGTTACGTAGGGACAGGACACTATGGCTACACCTTC
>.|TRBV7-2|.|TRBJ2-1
CASSLEAGLDNEQFF
TGTGCCAGCAGCTTAGAGGCGGGCCTTGACAATGAGCAGTTCTTC
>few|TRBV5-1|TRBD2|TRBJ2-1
CASSFFLAGGALNEQFF
TGCGCCAGCAGCTTCTTCCTAGCGGGAGGAGCTCTCAATGAGCAGTTCTTC
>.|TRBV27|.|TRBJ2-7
CASSFFPNYEQYF
TGTGCCAGCAGTTTCTTCCCTAACTACGAGCAGTACTTC
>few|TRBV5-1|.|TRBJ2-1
CASSLEPGVYNEQFF
TGCGCCAGCAGCTTGGAACCGGGAGTCTACAATGAGCAGTTCTTC
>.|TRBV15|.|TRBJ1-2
CATSLGKNREDYGYTF
TGTGCCACCAGCCTAGGAAAAAACAGGGAAGACTATGGCTACACCTTC
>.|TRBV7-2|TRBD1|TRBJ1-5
CASSLGEQGAGQPQHF
TGTGCCAGCAGCTTAGGGGAACAGGGGGCTGGTCAGCCCCAGCATTTT
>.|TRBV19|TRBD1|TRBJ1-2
CASSRSTGQLNYGYTF
TGTGCCAGTAGCCGCTCGACGGGACAGCTAAACTATGGCTACACCTTC
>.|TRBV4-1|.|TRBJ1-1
CASSQVASFGGAQTEAFF
TGCGCCAGCAGCCAAGTGGCTTCCTTCGGGGGGGCGCAGACTGAAGCTTTCTTT
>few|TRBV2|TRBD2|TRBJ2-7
CASSVPGLGSEQYF
TGTGCCAGCAGCGTACCGGGACTAGGATCCGAGCAGTACTTC
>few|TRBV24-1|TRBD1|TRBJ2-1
CATRETGAGYNEQFF
TGTGCCACCAGGGAGACAGGGGCGGGGTACAATGAGCAGTTCTTC
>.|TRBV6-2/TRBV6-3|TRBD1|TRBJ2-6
CASSYGTDPGANVLTF
TGTGCCAGCAGTTATGGGACAGACCCTGGGGCCAACGTCCTGACTTTC
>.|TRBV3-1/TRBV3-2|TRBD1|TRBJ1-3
CASSQDRNSGNTIYF
TGTGCCAGCAGCCAGGACAGGAACTCTGGAAACACCATATATTTT
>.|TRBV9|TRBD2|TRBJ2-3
CASSAHRLAGADTQYF
TGTGCCAGCAGCGCGCACCGACTAGCGGGAGCAGATACGCAGTATTTT
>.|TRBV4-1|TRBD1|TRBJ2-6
CASSQTPGQGSYGANVLTF
TGCGCCAGCAGCCAGACTCCGGGACAGGGGTCTTATGGGGCCAACGTCCTGACTTTC
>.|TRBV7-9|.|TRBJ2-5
CASRGGDRVSETQYF
TGTGCCAGCAGGGGGGGAGACAGGGTAAGCGAGACCCAGTACTTC
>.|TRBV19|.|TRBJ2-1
CASSRLANEQFF
TGTGCCAGTAGTAGGCTAGCCAATGAGCAGTTCTTC
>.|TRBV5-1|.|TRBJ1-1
CASRPQEMNTEAFF
TGCGCCAGCAGACCACAGGAGATGAACACTGAAGCTTTCTTT
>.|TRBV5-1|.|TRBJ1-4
CASSLGHRGGEKLFF
TGCGCCAGCAGCTTGGGCCACCGAGGAGGCGAAAAACTGTTTTTT
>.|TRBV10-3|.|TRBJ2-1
CAISEPTTAGEQFF
TGTGCCATCAGTGAACCGACAACGGCGGGTGAGCAGTTCTTC
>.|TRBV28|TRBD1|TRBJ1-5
CASSSPLRTGALQPQHF
TGTGCCAGCAGTTCGCCCCTTAGGACAGGGGCCCTTCAGCCCCAGCATTTT
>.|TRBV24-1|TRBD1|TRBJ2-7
CATSDRRDRVGREQYF
TGTGCCACCAGTGACCGCCGGGACAGGGTCGGCCGCGAGCAGTACTTC
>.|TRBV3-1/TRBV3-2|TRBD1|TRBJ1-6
CASSRGQGAKNSPLHF
TGTGCCAGCAGCCGAGGACAGGGGGCGAAAAATTCACCCCTCCACTTT
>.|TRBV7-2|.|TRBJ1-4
CASSSTTNEKLFF
TGTGCCAGCAGCTCTACAACTAATGAAAAACTGTTTTTT
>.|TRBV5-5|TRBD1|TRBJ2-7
CASSRIQGLSYEQYF
TGTGCCAGCAGCCGTATACAGGGGTTAAGCTACGAGCAGTACTTC
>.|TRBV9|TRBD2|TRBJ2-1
CASSVGGSGSYNEQFF
TGTGCCAGCAGCGTAGGTGGTAGCGGGAGCTACAATGAGCAGTTCTTC
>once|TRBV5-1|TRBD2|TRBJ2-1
CASSLGWAGGFNEQFF
TGCGCCAGCAGCTTGGGTTGGGCGGGAGGTTTCAATGAGCAGTTCTTC
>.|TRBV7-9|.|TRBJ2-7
CASSPDRDRYEQYF
TGTGCCAGCAGCCCCGACCGTGACAGATACGAGCAGTACTTC
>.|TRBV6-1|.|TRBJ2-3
CASSAVLNGGADTQYF
TGTGCCAGCAGTGCAGTACTAAACGGCGGCGCAGATACGCAGTATTTT
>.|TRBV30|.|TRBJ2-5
CAWELGARVQYF
TGTGCCTGGGAACTGGGGGCTCGTGTCCAGTACTTC
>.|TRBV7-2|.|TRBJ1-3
CASSLRSAGSTVAIYF
TGTGCCAGCAGCTTAAGGTCGGCCGGGTCGACTGTCGCCATATATTTT
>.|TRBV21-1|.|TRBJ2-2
CASSKGASGRRPNTGELFF
TGTGCCAGCTCAAAGGGGGCTAGCGGGAGGAGGCCAAACACCGGGGAGCTGTTTTTT
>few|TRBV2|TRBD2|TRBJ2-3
CASSGTSGSHDTQYF
TGTGCCAGCAGTGGGACTAGCGGCTCGCATGATACGCAGTATTTT
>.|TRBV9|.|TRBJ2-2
CASGLTWASADGELFF
TGTGCCAGCGGACTCACCTGGGCTAGCGCGGACGGGGAGCTGTTTTTT
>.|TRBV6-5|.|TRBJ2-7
CASSQQEGANEQYF
TGTGCCAGCAGCCAGCAGGAGGGGGCGAACGAGCAGTACTTC
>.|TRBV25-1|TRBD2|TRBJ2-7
CASSATPGGSIAYEQYF
TGTGCCAGCAGTGCGACCCCGGGGGGGTCTATCGCCTACGAGCAGTACTTC
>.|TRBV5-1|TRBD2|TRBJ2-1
CASSPGYGGDEQFF
TGCGCCAGCAGCCCGGGGTACGGGGGGGATGAGCAGTTCTTC
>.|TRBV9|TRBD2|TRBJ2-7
CASSPGTSGRAFHGEQYF
TGTGCCAGCAGCCCTGGGACTAGCGGGAGGGCCTTCCATGGAGAGCAGTACTTC
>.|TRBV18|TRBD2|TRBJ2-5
CASSPPGVAGETQYF
TGTGCCAGCTCACCACCGGGGGTAGCGGGAGAGACCCAGTACTTC
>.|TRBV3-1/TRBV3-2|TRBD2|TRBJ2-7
CASSQSHGRFFSSYEQYF
TGTGCCAGCAGCCAATCTCACGGGAGGTTTTTCAGCTCCTACGAGCAGTACTTC